The rows below give T cell receptor beta chains drawn from one sample of a study of blood T cells in healthy people across ages. TCRdb recomputed calls from the 5' RACE reads with MiXCR, one row per CDR3 protein. The table lists about 900,000 distinct CDR3 sequences, around 46% of them singletons. The sample consisted of blood. All receptors derive from a man aged 30-40 years in good health. CDR3s include the opening cysteine and the closing phenylalanine or tryptophan. D genes are given only for firm matches. Clone size is given for some rows only: seen once, a few or many times, or a class if the clone is expanded.

-	TRBJ1-2	14	-	TRBV6-2/TRBV6-3	TGTGCCAGCAGTCAAACAGGCGGGGGCGATGGCTACACCTTC	CASSQTGGGDGYTF
-	TRBJ2-7	11	few	TRBV20-1	TGCGGTGCTAGATACGGGGGAGACCAGTACTTC	CGARYGGDQYF
-	TRBJ2-5	15	-	TRBV28	TGTGCCAGCAGTTTATCAGGGCAGGGTCAAGAGACCCAGTACTTC	CASSLSGQGQETQYF
-	TRBJ2-7	13	-	TRBV30	TGTGCCTGGAGTGTGGGTAACTCCTACGAGCAGTACTTC	CAWSVGNSYEQYF
-	TRBJ2-1	15	few	TRBV6-6	TGTGCCAGCAGTTACCATGGACAGACCTACAATGAGCAGTTCTTC	CASSYHGQTYNEQFF
-	TRBJ2-7	12	-	TRBV3-1	TGTGCCAGCAGTCGGGTTTTCGGGGAGCAGTACTTC	CASSRVFGEQYF
TRBD1	TRBJ2-3	16	-	TRBV7-2	TGTGCCAGCAGCTTTCGACAGGGGGCGACGAAAGATACGCAGTATTTT	CASSFRQGATKDTQYF
-	TRBJ1-1	11	once	TRBV29-1	TGCAGCGCCACACCTAACACTGAAGCTTTCTTT	CSATPNTEAFF
-	TRBJ2-7	11	-	TRBV28	TGTGCCGTGTCCGGGGTGGGCGAGCAGTACTTC	CAVSGVGEQYF
-	TRBJ2-3	17	-	TRBV24-1	TGTGCCACCAGTGATTCGTTTCGGACCGCAAGCACAGATACGCAGTATTTT	CATSDSFRTASTDTQYF
TRBD1	TRBJ2-5	15	-	TRBV27	TGTGCCAGCAGTCTGGACAGGGGGCCCAGCAATGAGCAGTACTTC	CASSLDRGPSNEQYF
TRBD1	TRBJ1-2	17	-	TRBV7-2	TGTGCCAGCAGCTTAAGCTTAAGGACAGGCGATAACTATGGCTACACCTTC	CASSLSLRTGDNYGYTF
-	TRBJ2-7	13	-	TRBV6-2/TRBV6-3	TGTGCCAGCGTTGGAGGGACAGATTACGAGCAGTACTTC	CASVGGTDYEQYF
-	TRBJ1-2	14	-	TRBV20-1	TGCAGTGCTAGAGCTCTCAGGGATGGCTATGGCTACACCTTC	CSARALRDGYGYTF
-	TRBJ2-4	14	-	TRBV27	TGTGCCAGCAGTATGGGGACTGCTCCAGGCATTCAGTACTTC	CASSMGTAPGIQYF
TRBD2	TRBJ2-3	17	-	TRBV3-1	TGTGCCAGCAGCCAAGATGGCGAGCGGGGAGGACCAGATACGCAGTATTTT	CASSQDGERGGPDTQYF
-	TRBJ2-1	12	few	TRBV12-3/TRBV12-4	TGTGCCAGCAGTTCGGGGAGCCATGAGCAGTTCTTC	CASSSGSHEQFF
TRBD1	TRBJ2-7	15	few	TRBV28	TGTGCCAGCAGGGTTCCTGGGACAGGGATCCACGAGCAGTACTTC	CASRVPGTGIHEQYF
-	TRBJ1-4	13	once	TRBV27	TGTGTCAGCAGTTTGGTCCCCCCCGAAAAACTGTTTTTT	CVSSLVPPEKLFF
-	TRBJ1-6	18	-	TRBV6-2/TRBV6-3	TGTGCCAGCAGAACAAACGGGAGGACGAGCTCCTATAATTCACCCCTCCACTTT	CASRTNGRTSSYNSPLHF
TRBD2	TRBJ2-1	16	-	TRBV5-6	TGTGCCAGCATCAGATCAGCGGGGGACGCCTACAATGAGCAGTTCTTC	CASIRSAGDAYNEQFF
TRBD2	TRBJ2-1	15	-	TRBV20-1	TGCAGTGCCCCCGGCGGACTAGCGGGTTACAATGAGCAGTTCTTC	CSAPGGLAGYNEQFF
-	TRBJ1-2	13	few	TRBV28	TGTGCCAGCAGTGAGAGACAACGAGGTGGCTACACCTTC	CASSERQRGGYTF
TRBD1	TRBJ2-7	15	few	TRBV4-1	TGCGCCAGCAGCCAAGAAGGGGACAGAGCCTACGAGCAGTACTTC	CASSQEGDRAYEQYF
TRBD1	TRBJ2-7	14	few	TRBV10-3	TGTGCCATCAGAGCCGGGACAGGGACCTACGAGCAGTACTTC	CAIRAGTGTYEQYF
-	TRBJ2-2	15	-	TRBV5-1	TGCGCCAGCAGCTTGGTTCAGACGAACACCGGGGAGCTGTTTTTT	CASSLVQTNTGELFF
-	TRBJ1-1	11	-	TRBV29-1	TGCAGCGTTGAGGGGGACGGGGAAGCTTTCTTT	CSVEGDGEAFF
TRBD1	TRBJ1-1	15	-	TRBV5-1	TGCGCCAGCAGCTTAGAACAGGGGCGTATAACTGAAGCTTTCTTT	CASSLEQGRITEAFF
-	TRBJ1-5	15	-	TRBV2	TGTGCCAGCAGCGCACAGGGTAATAGCAATCAGCCCCAGCATTTT	CASSAQGNSNQPQHF
TRBD2	TRBJ2-1	14	-	TRBV2	TGTGCCAGGACCGGGACTAGCGCGTTCAATGAGCAGTTCTTC	CARTGTSAFNEQFF
-	TRBJ1-2	15	few	TRBV7-2	TGTGCCAGCAGCTTAATCTCAGGGACGAGCTATGGCTACACCTTC	CASSLISGTSYGYTF
TRBD1	TRBJ2-5	15	few	TRBV4-2	TGTGCCAGCAGCCAAGAACCGGACAGGGTTGCGACCCAGTACTTC	CASSQEPDRVATQYF
-	TRBJ2-7	15	-	TRBV6-1	TGTGCCAGCAGTGATTGGGGGGCAGGGTCCTACGAGCAGTACTTC	CASSDWGAGSYEQYF
-	TRBJ1-5	14	-	TRBV7-2	TGTGCCAGCAGCACGGGGCACCGCAATCAGCCCCAGCATTTT	CASSTGHRNQPQHF
-	TRBJ2-3	14	-	TRBV6-5	TGTGCCAGCAGTTACGATCGGGGACCAGATACGCAGTATTTT	CASSYDRGPDTQYF
TRBD2	TRBJ2-3	15	-	TRBV7-3	TGTGCCAGCAGTCGGAGCGGGGGAAGGGCAGATACGCAGTATTTT	CASSRSGGRADTQYF
-	TRBJ2-7	13	few	TRBV4-1	TGCGCCAGCAGCCTGACTAGTAAGTACGAGCTGTACTTC	CASSLTSKYELYF
-	TRBJ2-3	15	few	TRBV7-2	TGTGCCAGCAGCAGGTGGACTCCCAGCACAGATACGCAGTATTTT	CASSRWTPSTDTQYF
-	TRBJ1-5	15	-	TRBV20-1	TGCAGTGCTCAGACAGCCGAATATAGCAATCAGCCCCAGCATTTT	CSAQTAEYSNQPQHF
TRBD1	TRBJ1-2	12	-	TRBV5-1	TGCGCCAGCAGCTTTGGGGACAGAAGCTACACCTTC	CASSFGDRSYTF
-	TRBJ1-2	16	-	TRBV4-1	TGCGCCAGCAGCCATCCTTCGGACAGAGCTGACTATGGCTACACCTTC	CASSHPSDRADYGYTF
-	TRBJ2-3	15	-	TRBV4-3	TGCGCCAGCAGCCTTCGGGGCGGCCCCATAGATACGCAGTATTTT	CASSLRGGPIDTQYF
-	TRBJ2-3	11	-	TRBV27	TGTGCCAGCAGTCAGGCAGCAACGCAGTATTTT	CASSQAATQYF
TRBD2	TRBJ2-5	18	-	TRBV5-1	TGCGCCAGCAGCTCCCGCGCTAGCGGGGGGGCTTTTGGAGAGACCCAGTACTTC	CASSSRASGGAFGETQYF
-	TRBJ2-5	14	-	TRBV4-2	TGTGCCAGCAGCCAAGAAGGGGGGGCAAAGACCCAGTACTTC	CASSQEGGAKTQYF
-	TRBJ2-2	13	-	TRBV10-3	TGTGCCATCAGTGAGCGAGAGACCGGGGAGCTGTTTTTT	CAISERETGELFF
-	TRBJ1-2	13	-	TRBV28	TGTGCCACCTTACCCGACACAAACTATGGCTACACCTTC	CATLPDTNYGYTF
-	TRBJ2-3	16	-	TRBV3-1	TGTGCCAGCAGCCTCGGTCAACAGGGGGGGGTAGATACGCAGTATTTT	CASSLGQQGGVDTQYF
TRBD1	TRBJ1-2	15	-	TRBV20-1	TGCAGTGCTACCGGGACAGGGGAAAGGCTCTATGGCTACACCTTC	CSATGTGERLYGYTF